Following are 8 T cell receptor beta chains from one sample sequenced in a study of post-analysis software for immune sequencing data. Regarding the study as a whole: Relative to controls, patients had about five TRBV segments at higher frequency, with TRBV5-6, TRBV5-1 and TRBV20-1 among these.

Antigen specificity for these receptors is unknown. Unique molecular identifiers were carried by the TCR beta cDNA libraries. One entry per CDR3 protein results from TCRdb running MiXCR on the PCR reads. The sample shows about 810,000 distinct CDR3 sequences, around 50% of them seen only once. The specimen sequenced was blood. The receptor source for this set is a girl aged 5-17 years with multiple sclerosis.

The CDR3 bases are TGTGCCAGCAGTCCGGGACCCCCGGAGCAGTTCTTC. This translates into CASSPGPPEQFF. The gene calls are TRBV6-1 and TRBJ2-7; D assignment may be TRBD1 or TRBD2 (5 bases each). The J call may be mistaken, given a closer DNA end match to TRBJ2-1. The CDR3 is 12 amino acids. Germline V gene sequence: CDR1 MNHNS, CDR2 SASEGT.

In its sample, this clonotype was seen once. The DNA of the CDR3 is TGTGCCAGCAGCGACAGGGGAGTCTACAATGAGCAGTTCTTC. As protein: CASSDRGVYNEQFF. The chain couples TRBV7-2 to TRBJ2-1; 8 nucleotides line up with TRBD1. Germline lookup yields CDR1 SGHTA and CDR2 FQGNSA. J gave up 3 bases and V 5 bases, and 3 bases lay outside the gene matches. The CDR3 spans 14 residues.

The CDR3 region is CASSSPDSFALETQYF. CDR3 in DNA: TGTGCCAGCAGTTCCCCGGACAGTTTTGCCCTAGAGACCCAGTACTTC. The J gene is TRBJ2-5, the V gene TRBV12-3 or TRBV12-4; TRBD1 might be the D (6 bases). With 4 bases removed from V and 4 bases from J, the gap between germline ends came to 19 bases. This CDR3 has 16 amino acids.

This clonotype was detected a few times. The chain is built from TRBV29-1 and TRBJ1-2; 10 positions agree with TRBD1. The CDR3 is made up of 13 amino acids. Germline loops: CDR1 SQVTM, CDR2 ANQGSEA. The junction had 8 bases not matched to a gene; V was cut back by 6 bases and J by 7 bases. The CDR3 region has the DNA TGCAGCGTGGCCCGCGGGACAGGGGCTGGCTACACCTTC. The encoded protein is CSVARGTGAGYTF.

This clonotype was picked up a small number of times. The chain uses TRBV20-1 and TRBJ2-5; D is unresolved. Trimming stripped 2 bases from V and 3 bases from J, with 16 bases between. This CDR3 has 15 amino acids. The germline gives CDR1 DFQATT, CDR2 SNEGSKA (reference sequence). The CDR3 DNA reads as TGCAGTGCTAGAACTCACCCATATGGGGAAGAGACCCAGTACTTC. It yields the protein CSARTHPYGEETQYF.

The chain has TRBV3-1 and TRBJ2-1; 9 nucleotides align to TRBD2. Germline CDR1 and CDR2: LGHDT and YNNKEL (reference sequence). The ends lost 5 bases at V and 10 bases at J; junction bases unmatched: 6. The CDR3 sequence is 13 residues long. CDR3 nucleotide sequence: TGTGCCAGCAGCGTCAAAGCGGGGGGAGAGCAGTTCTTC. Translating it yields CASSVKAGGEQFF.

This clonotype showed up just a few times. The rearrangement uses TRBV6-4 and TRBJ2-1; 8 nucleotides align to TRBD2. Germline CDR1 and CDR2: MRHNA and SNTAGT. V was clipped by 3 bases and J by 8 bases; unmatched bases: 12. This CDR3 has 16 amino acids. The CDR3 DNA reads TGTGCCAGCAGTGAAGAGGGGCGGGGGGCCCGCGATGAGCAGTTCTTC. It encodes CASSEEGRGARDEQFF.

The rearrangement uses TRBV11-2 and TRBJ2-6; 13 positions agree with TRBD2. In germline, CDR1 is SGHAT, CDR2 FQNNGV. This CDR3 region has 19 residues. The V segment lost 4 bases and the J segment 2 bases; nucleotides outside the gene matches: 8. The CDR3 nucleotides are TGTGCCAGCAGCTATCGTCCCGGGACTAGCGGGGCTGGGGCCAACGTCCTGACTTTC. This gives the protein CASSYRPGTSGAGANVLTF.